This T cell receptor beta chain is drawn from a study of cytomegalovirus exposure and HLA in healthy donors. Donors sampled were nominally healthy, though unrecorded immune exposures were likely. V gave up 2 bases and J gave up 2 bases, with 11 bases separating them. The CDR3 is made up of 15 amino acids. Germline V CDR1 and CDR2: LGHNT, FRNRAP. Findings and limits, study-wide: Presence/absence analyses took donor sequencing depth as roughly uniform. Listed as cytomegalovirus-associated were 150 or so TCR beta chains. Some segments of the V type, notably TRBV6-2 and TRBV6-3, were excluded as indistinguishable.

The primer mix had 60 Vbeta and 13 Jbeta primers. Sequenced by immunoSEQ multiplex PCR; TCRdb stores in-frame clones only, minus some. In the table there are approximately 85,000 clones, roughly three quarters of which are singletons. For this clone: Its target is unknown.

Sequencing was carried out using PBMCs. The chain carries TRBV12-5 and TRBJ2-3, with TRBD1 as a possible D gene (6 bases). This sequence was found in a woman aged 45-60 years in good health and CMV-seropositive. The CDR3 DNA reads as TGTGCTAGTGGTTTGTGGACAGCGTTCACAGATACGCAGTATTTT. It encodes CASGLWTAFTDTQYF.